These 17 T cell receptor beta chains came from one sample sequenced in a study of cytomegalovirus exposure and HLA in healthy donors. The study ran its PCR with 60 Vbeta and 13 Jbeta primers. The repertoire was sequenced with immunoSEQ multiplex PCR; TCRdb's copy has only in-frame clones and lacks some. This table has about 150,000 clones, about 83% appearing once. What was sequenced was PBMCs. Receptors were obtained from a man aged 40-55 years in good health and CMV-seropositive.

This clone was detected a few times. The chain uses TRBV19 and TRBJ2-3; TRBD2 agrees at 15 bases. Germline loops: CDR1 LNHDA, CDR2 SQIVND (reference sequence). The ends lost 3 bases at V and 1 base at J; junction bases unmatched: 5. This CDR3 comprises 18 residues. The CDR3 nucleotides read TGTGCCAGTAGTATTGGACTAGCGGGAGGGAGGGGCACAGATACGCAGTATTTT. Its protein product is CASSIGLAGGRGTDTQYF.

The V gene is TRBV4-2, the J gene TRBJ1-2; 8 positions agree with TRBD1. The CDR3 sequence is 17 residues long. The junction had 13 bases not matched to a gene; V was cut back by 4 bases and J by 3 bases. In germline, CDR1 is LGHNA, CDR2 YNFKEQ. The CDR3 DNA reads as TGTGCCAGCAGCCTACAGGGGGGGGTGGCCGTCGACTATGGCTACACCTTC. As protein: CASSLQGGVAVDYGYTF.

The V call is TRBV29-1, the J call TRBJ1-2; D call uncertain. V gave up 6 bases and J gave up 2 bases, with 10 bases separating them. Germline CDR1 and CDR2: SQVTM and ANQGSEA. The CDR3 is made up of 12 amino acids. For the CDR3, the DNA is TGCAGCGTCCCGGGGAGGAACTATGGCTACACCTTC. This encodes CSVPGRNYGYTF.

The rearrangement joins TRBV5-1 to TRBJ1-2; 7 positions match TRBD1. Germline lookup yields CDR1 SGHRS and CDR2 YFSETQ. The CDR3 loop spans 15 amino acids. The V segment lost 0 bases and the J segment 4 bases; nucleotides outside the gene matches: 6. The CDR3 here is CASSLEGQWTYGYTF. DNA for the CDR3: TGCGCCAGCAGCTTGGAGGGACAGTGGACCTATGGCTACACCTTC.

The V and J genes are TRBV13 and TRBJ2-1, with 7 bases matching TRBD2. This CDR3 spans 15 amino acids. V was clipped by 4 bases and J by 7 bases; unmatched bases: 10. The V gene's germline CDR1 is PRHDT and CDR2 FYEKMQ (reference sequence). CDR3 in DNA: TGTGCCAGCAGCTCCTCCTCGGGGGGAGGGAATGAGCAGTTCTTC. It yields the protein CASSSSSGGGNEQFF.

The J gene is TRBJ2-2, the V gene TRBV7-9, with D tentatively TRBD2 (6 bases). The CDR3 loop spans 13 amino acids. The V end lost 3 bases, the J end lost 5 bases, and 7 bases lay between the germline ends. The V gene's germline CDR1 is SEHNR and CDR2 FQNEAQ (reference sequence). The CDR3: CASSLSGTGELFF. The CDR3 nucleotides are TGTGCCAGCAGCTTGAGCGGGACCGGGGAGCTGTTTTTT.

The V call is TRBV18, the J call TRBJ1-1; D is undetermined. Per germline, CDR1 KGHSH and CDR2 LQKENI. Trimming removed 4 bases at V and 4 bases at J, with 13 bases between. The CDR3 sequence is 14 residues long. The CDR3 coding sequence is TGTGCCAGCTCACTCGCAAATCAGGCCACTGAAGCTTTCTTT. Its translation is CASSLANQATEAFF.

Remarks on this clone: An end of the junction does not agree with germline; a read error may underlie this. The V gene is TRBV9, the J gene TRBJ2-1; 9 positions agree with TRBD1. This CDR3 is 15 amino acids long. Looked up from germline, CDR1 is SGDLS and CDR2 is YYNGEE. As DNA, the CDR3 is TGTGTCAGCAGCCTAGGACAGGGGTCCTACAATGAGCAGTTCTTC. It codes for CVSSLGQGSYNEQFF.

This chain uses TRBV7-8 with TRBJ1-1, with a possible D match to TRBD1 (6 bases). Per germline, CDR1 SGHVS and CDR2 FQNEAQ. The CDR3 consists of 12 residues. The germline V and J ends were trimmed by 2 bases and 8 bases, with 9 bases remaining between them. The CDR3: CASSLTGTEAFF. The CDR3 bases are TGTGCCAGCAGCTTAACCGGGACAGAAGCTTTCTTT.

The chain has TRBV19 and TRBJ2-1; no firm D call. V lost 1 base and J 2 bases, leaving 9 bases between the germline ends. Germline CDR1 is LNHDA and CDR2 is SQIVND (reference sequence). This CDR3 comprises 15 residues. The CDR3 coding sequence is TGTGCCAGTAGTATAGGCGCAGGCCCCTACAATGAGCAGTTCTTC. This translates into CASSIGAGPYNEQFF. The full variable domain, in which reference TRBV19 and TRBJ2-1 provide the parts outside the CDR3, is DGGITQSPKYLFRKEGQNVTLSCEQNLNHDAMYWYRQDPGQGLRLIYYSQIVNDFQKGDIAEGYSVSREKKESFPLTVTSAQKNPTAFYLCASSIGAGPYNEQFFGPGTRLTVL.

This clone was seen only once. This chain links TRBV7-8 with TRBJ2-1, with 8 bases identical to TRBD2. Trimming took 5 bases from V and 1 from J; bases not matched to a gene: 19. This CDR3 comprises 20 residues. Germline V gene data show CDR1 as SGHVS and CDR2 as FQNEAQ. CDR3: CASSPSLDAGGLRSYNEQFF. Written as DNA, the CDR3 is TGTGCCAGCAGCCCCAGCCTTGATGCGGGAGGCCTAAGGTCCTACAATGAGCAGTTCTTC.

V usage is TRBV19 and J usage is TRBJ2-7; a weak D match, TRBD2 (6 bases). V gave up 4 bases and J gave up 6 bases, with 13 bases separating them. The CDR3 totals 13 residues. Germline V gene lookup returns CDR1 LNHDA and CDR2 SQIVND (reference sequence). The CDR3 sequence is CASSSTSRSEQYF. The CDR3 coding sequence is TGTGCCAGTAGTAGTACTAGCAGATCCGAGCAGTACTTC.

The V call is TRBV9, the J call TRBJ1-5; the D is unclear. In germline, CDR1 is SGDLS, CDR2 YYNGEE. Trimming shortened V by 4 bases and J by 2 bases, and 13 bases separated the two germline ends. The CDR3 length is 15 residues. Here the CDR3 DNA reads TGTGCCAGCAGCTTCTCTGGGGAGGGCAATCAGCCCCAGCATTTT. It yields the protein CASSFSGEGNQPQHF.

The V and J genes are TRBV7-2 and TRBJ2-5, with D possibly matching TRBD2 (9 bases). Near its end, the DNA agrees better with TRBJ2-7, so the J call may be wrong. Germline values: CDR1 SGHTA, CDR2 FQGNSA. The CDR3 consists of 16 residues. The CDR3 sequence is CASSLGSSGTGYEQYF. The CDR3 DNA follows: TGTGCCAGCAGCTTAGGGTCTAGCGGGACAGGTTACGAGCAGTACTTC.

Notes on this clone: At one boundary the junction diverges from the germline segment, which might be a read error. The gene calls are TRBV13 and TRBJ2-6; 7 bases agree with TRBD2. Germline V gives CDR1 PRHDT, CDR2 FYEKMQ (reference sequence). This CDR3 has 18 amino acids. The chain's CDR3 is CASSLSGLRSSGANGLTF. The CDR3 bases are TGTGCCAGCAGCCTATCGGGACTACGGAGCTCTGGGGCCAACGGCCTGACTTTC.

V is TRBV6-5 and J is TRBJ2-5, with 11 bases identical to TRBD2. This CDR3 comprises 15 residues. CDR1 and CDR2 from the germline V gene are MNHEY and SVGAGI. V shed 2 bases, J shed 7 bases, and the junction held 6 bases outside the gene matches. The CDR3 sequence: CASSYQLAGGGTQYF. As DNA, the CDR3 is TGTGCCAGCAGTTACCAGTTAGCGGGAGGGGGGACCCAGTACTTC.

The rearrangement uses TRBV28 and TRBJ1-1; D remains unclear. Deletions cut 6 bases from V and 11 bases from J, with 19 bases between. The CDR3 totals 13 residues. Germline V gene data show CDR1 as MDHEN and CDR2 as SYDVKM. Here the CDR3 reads CASSPGPTGWAFF. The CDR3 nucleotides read TGTGCCAGCAGCCCTGGGCCGACGGGGTGGGCTTTCTTT.